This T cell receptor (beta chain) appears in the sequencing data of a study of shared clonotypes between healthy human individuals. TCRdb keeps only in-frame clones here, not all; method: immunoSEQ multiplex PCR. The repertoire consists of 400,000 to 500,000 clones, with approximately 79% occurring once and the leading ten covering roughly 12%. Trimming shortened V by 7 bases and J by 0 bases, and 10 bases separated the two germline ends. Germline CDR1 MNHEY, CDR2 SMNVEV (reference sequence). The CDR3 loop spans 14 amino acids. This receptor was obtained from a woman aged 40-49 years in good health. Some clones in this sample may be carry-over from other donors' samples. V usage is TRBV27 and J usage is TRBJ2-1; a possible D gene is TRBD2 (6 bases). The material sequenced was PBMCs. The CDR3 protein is CASTASASYNEQFF. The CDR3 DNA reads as TGTGCCAGCACTGCTAGCGCCTCCTACAATGAGCAGTTCTTC.